The 3 T cell receptor beta chains below all came from one sample that was sequenced in a study of metastatic and nonmetastatic thyroid tumors. Before thyroid surgery, none of the patients had received any treatment. TCRdb reassembled clones from the PCR reads with MiXCR. Of 55,000 or so clones in the sample, under 20% are singletons; the top ten hold 2.5% to 3%. The source material was blood. The origin of the receptors is a female donor with papillary thyroid cancer or a benign thyroid nodule (not recorded which). Some clones in this sample may be carry-over from other donors' samples.

This clone has ten or more counts. V and J are TRBV13 and TRBJ2-3; D uncertain. CDR1 is PRHDT and CDR2 is FYEKMQ in the germline V gene (reference sequence). This CDR3 has 15 residues. Trimming pared 2 bases from V and 0 bases from J, leaving 9 bases between. The DNA for the CDR3 is TGTGCCAGCAGCTTATATTCCTCCAGCACAGATACGCAGTATTTT. Protein: CASSLYSSSTDTQYF. The full variable domain, completed using reference TRBV13 and TRBJ2-3, is AAGVIQSPRHLIKEKRETATLKCYPIPRHDTVYWYQQGPGQDPQFLISFYEKMQSDKGSIPDRFSAQQFSDYHSELNMSSLELGDSALYFCASSLYSSSTDTQYFGPGTRLTVL.

In its sample, this clone was seen many times. This chain connects TRBV4-2 to TRBJ1-6; 7 nucleotides agree with TRBD1. Unmatched junction bases numbered 10, after V lost 1 base and J lost 7 bases. CDR3 length: 17 amino acids. Germline V lookup: CDR1 LGHNA, CDR2 YNFKEQ. CDR3: CASSQVGEGARNSPLHF. The CDR3 DNA reads as TGTGCCAGCAGCCAAGTCGGGGAGGGGGCAAGGAATTCACCCCTCCACTTT.

By proportion, this clone is medium-sized. The V call is TRBV28, the J call TRBJ1-6, with D possibly matching TRBD1 (5 bases). V lost 10 bases and J lost 7, with 17 bases in between. Germline V lookup: CDR1 MDHEN, CDR2 SYDVKM. The CDR3 consists of 14 residues. The CDR3 bases are TGTGCCACCGATGGGGGGATCGGGAATTCACCCCTCCACTTT. This codes for CATDGGIGNSPLHF.